This T cell receptor (beta chain) appears in the sequencing data of a study of cytomegalovirus exposure and HLA in healthy donors. TCRdb keeps only in-frame clones here, not all; method: immunoSEQ multiplex PCR. The sample contains about 160,000 clones, about four fifths of which appear only once. V shed 0 bases and J 4 bases; nucleotides not matched to a gene: 1. CDR1 and CDR2 (germline): SGHAT, FQNNGV. The length of the CDR3 is 16 residues. The source of this sequence is a young man in good health and CMV-seropositive. The sample consisted of PBMCs. The J gene is TRBJ2-2, the V gene TRBV11-2; 11 bases are shared with TRBD1. CDR3: CASSLDGTGGTGELFF. The DNA of the CDR3 is TGTGCCAGCAGCTTAGATGGGACAGGGGGCACCGGGGAGCTGTTTTTT.